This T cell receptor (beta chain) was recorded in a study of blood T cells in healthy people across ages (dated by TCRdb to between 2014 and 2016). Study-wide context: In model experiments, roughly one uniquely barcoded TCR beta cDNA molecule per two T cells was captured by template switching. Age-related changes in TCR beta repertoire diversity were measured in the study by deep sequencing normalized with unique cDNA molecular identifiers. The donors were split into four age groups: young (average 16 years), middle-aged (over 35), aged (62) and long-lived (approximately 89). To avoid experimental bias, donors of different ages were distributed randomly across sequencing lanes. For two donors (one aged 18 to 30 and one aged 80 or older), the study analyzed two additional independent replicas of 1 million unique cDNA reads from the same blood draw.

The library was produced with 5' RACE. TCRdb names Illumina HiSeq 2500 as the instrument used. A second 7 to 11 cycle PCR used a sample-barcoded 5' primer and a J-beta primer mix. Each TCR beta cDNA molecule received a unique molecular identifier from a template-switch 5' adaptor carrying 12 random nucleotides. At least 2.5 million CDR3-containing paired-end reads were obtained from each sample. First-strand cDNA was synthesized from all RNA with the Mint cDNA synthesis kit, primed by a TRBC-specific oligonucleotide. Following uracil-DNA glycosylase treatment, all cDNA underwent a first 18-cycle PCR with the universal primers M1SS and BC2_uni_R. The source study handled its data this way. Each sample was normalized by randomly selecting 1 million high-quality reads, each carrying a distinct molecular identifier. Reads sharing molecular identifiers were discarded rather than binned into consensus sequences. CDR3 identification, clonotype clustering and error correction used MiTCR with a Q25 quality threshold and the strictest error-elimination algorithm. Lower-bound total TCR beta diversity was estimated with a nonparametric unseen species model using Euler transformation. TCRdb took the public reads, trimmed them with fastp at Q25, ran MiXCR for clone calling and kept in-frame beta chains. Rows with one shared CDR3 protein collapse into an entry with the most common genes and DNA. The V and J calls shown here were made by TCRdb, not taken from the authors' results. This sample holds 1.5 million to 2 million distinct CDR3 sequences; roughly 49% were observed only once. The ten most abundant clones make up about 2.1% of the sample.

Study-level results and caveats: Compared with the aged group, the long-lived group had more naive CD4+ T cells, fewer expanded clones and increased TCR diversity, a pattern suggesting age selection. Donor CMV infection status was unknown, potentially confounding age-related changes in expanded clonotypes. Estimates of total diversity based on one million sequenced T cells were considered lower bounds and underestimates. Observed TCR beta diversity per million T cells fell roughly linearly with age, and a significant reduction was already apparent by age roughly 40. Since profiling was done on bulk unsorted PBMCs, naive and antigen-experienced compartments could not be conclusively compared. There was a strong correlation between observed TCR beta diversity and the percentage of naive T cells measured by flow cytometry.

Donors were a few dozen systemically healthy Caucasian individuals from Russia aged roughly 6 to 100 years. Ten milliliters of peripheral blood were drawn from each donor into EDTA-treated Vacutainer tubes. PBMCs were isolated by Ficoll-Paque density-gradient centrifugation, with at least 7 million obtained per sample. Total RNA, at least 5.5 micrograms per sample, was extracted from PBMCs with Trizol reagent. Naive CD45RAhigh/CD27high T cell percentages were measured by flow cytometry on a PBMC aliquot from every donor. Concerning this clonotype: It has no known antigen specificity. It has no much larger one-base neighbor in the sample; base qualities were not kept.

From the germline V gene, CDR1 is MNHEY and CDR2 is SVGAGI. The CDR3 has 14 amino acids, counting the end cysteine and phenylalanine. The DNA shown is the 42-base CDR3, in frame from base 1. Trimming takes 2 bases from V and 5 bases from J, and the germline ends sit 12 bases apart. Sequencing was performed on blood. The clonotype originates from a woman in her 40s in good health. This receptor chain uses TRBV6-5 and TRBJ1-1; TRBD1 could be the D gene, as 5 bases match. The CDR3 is CASSYDSGWTEAFF. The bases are TGTGCCAGCAGTTACGATTCAGGGTGGACTGAAGCTTTCTTT.